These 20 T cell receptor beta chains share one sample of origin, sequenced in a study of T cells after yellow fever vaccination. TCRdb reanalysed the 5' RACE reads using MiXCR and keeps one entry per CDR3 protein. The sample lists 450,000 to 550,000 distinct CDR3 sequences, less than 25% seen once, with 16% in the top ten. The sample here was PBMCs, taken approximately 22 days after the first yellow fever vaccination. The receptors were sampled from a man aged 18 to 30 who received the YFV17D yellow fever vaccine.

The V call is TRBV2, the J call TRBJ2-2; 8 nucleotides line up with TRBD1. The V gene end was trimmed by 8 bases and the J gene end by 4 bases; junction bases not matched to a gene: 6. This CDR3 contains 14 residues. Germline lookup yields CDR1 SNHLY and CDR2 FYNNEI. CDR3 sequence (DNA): TGTGCCAGCCGTGTCCAGGGGGCCACCGGGGAGCTGTTTTTT. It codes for CASRVQGATGELFF.

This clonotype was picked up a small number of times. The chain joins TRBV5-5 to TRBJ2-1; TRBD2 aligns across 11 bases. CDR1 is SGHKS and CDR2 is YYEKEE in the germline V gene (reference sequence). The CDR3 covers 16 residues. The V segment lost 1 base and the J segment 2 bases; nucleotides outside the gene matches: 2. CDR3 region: CASSLLTSGAYNEQFF. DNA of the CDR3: TGTGCCAGCAGCTTGTTGACTAGCGGGGCCTACAATGAGCAGTTCTTC. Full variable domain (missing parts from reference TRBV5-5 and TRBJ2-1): DAGVTQSPTHLIKTRGQQVTLRCSPISGHKSVSWYQQVLGQGPQFIFQYYEKEERGRGNFPDRFSARQFPNYSSELNVNALLLGDSALYLCASSLLTSGAYNEQFFGPGTRLTVL.

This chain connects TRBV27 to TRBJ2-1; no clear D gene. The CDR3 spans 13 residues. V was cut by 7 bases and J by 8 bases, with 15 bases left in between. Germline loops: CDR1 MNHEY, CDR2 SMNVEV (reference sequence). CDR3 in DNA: TGTGCCAGCACCCGTGGGCGATACGATGAGCAGTTCTTC. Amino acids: CASTRGRYDEQFF.

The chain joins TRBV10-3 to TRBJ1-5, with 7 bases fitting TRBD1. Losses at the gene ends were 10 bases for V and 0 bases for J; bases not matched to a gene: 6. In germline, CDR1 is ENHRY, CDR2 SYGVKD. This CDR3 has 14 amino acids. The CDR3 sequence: CATATGYSNQPQHF. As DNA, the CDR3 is TGTGCCACCGCGACAGGGTATAGCAATCAGCCCCAGCATTTT.

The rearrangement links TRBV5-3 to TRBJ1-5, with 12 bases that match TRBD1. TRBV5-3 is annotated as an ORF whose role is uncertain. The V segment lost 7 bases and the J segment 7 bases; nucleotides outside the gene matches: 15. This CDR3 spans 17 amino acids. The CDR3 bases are TGTGCCAGACCCCCAACCCGGGACAGGGGGCTATGGCAGCCCCAGCATTTT. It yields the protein CARPPTRDRGLWQPQHF.

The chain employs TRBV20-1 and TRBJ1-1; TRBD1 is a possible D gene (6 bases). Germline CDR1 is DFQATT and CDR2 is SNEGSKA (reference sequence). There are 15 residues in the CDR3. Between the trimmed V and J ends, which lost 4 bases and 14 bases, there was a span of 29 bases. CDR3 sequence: CSAKTRDNIPKWCFF. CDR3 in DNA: TGCAGTGCTAAGACCCGGGACAATATCCCGAAATGGTGCTTCTTT.

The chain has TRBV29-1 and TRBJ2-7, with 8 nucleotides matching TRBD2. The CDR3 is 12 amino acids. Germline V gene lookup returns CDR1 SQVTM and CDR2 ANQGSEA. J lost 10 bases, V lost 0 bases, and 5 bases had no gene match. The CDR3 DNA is TGCAGCGTTGAAGAGGGGACTAGTTTTCAGTACTTC. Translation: CSVEEGTSFQYF.

CDR3 region: CASSLMPSSGNTIYF. The CDR3 region has the DNA TGTGCCAGCAGTTTAATGCCCAGCTCTGGAAACACCATATATTTT. V gene TRBV27 combines with J gene TRBJ1-3; D remains unclear. Germline-derived CDR1 and CDR2 are MNHEY and SMNVEV (reference sequence). Trimming took off 2 bases at V and 0 bases at J, with 8 bases between the two ends. The CDR3 is 15 residues long.

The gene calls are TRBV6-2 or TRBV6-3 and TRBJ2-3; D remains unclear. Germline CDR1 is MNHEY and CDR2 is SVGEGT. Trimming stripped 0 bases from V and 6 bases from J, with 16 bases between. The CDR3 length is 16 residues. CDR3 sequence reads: CASSYSMLQVIDTQYF. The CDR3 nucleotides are TGTGCCAGCAGTTACTCGATGCTTCAGGTTATCGATACGCAGTATTTT.

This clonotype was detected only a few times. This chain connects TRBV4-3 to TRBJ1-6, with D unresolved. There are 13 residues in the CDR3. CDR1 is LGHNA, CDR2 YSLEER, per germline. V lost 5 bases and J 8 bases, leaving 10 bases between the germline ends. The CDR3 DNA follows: TGCGCCAGCAGCGCCAAGGCCGATTCACCCCTCCACTTT. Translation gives CASSAKADSPLHF.

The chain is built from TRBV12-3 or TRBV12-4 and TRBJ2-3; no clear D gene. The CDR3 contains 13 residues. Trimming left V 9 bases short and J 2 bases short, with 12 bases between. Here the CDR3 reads CASAGGVTDTQYF. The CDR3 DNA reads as TGTGCCAGTGCAGGTGGGGTCACAGATACGCAGTATTTT.

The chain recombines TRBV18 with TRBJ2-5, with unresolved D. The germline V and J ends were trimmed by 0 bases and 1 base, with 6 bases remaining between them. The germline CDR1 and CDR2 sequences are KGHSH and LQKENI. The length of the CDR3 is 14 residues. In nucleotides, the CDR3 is TGTGCCAGCTCACCACCGGCAGGCCAAGAGACCCAGTACTTC. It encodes CASSPPAGQETQYF.

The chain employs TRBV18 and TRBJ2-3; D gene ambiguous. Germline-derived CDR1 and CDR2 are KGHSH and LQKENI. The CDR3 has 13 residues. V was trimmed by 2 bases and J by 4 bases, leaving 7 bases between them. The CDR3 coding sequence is TGTGCCAGCTCACCAAGGTCATCAGATACGCAGTATTTT. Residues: CASSPRSSDTQYF.

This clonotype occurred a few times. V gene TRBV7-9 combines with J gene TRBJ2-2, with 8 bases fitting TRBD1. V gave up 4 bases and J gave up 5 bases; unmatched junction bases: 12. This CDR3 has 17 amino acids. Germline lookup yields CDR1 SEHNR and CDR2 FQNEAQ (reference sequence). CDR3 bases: TGTGCCAGCAGCTGCGGACAGGGTAGGAACGGAACCGGGGAGCTGTTTTTT. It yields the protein CASSCGQGRNGTGELFF.

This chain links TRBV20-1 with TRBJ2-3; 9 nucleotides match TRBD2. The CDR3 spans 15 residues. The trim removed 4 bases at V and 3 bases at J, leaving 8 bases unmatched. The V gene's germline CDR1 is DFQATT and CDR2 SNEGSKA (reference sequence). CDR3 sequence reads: CSATVAGVRTDTQYF. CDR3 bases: TGCAGTGCTACGGTAGCGGGGGTCCGGACAGATACGCAGTATTTT.

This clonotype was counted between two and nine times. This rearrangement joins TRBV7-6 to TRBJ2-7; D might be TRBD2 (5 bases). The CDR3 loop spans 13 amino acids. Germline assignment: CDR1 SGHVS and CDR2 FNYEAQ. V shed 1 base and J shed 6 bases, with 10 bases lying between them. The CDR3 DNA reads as TGTGCCAGCAGCTTAGACGAAGGGAGCGAGCAGTACGTC. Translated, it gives CASSLDEGSEQYV.

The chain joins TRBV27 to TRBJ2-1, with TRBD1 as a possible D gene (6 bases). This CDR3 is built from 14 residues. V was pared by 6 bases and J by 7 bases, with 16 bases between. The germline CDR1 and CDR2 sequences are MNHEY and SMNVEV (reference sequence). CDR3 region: CASRAAGAVNEQFF. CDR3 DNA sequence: TGTGCCAGCAGAGCCGCAGGGGCGGTGAATGAGCAGTTCTTC.

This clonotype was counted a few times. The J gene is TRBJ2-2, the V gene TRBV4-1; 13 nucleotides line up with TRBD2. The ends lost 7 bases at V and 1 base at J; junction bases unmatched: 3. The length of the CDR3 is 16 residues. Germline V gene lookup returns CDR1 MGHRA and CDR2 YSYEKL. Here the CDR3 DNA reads TGCGCCAGCAAGGGACTAGCGGGGCAGAACACCGGGGAGCTGTTTTTT. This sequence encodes CASKGLAGQNTGELFF.

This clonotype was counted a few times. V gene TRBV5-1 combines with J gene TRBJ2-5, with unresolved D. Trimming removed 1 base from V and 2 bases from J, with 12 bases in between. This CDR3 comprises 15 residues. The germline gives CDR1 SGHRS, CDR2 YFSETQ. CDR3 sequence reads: CASSLFASTQETQYF. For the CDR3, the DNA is TGCGCCAGCAGCTTGTTCGCTAGTACTCAAGAGACCCAGTACTTC.

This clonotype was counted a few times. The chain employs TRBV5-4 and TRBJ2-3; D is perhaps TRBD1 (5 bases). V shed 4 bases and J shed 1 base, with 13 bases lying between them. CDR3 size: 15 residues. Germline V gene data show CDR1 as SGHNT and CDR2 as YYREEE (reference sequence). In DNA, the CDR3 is TGTGCCAGCAGCCCCCAACCCAGGGGCACAGATACGCAGTATTTT. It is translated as CASSPQPRGTDTQYF. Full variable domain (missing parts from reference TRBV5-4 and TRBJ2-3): ETGVTQSPTHLIKTRGQQVTLRCSSQSGHNTVSWYQQALGQGPQFIFQYYREEENGRGNFPPRFSGLQFPNYSSELNVNALELDDSALYLCASSPQPRGTDTQYFGPGTRLTVL.